The 3 T cell receptor beta chains below were found in one sample sequenced in a study of lung T cells in sarcoidosis with Löfgren's syndrome. TCRdb used MiXCR to reprocess the reads, holding one entry per CDR3 protein. The sample lists approximately 20,000 distinct CDR3 sequences, 21% occurring once. What was sequenced was CD4+ T cells from bronchoalveolar lavage. The receptors come from a human donor with sarcoidosis (Löfgren's syndrome or another form), or a control subject (not recorded which).

The rearrangement links TRBV4-1 to TRBJ2-2, with TRBD1 identical over 7 bases. After removal of 0 bases from V and 0 bases from J, the junction contained 7 bases not matched to a gene. The CDR3 is 18 amino acids. CDR1 MGHRA and CDR2 YSYEKL come from the germline V gene. The chain's CDR3 is CASSQDIGTDTNTGELFF. In DNA form, the CDR3 reads TGCGCCAGCAGCCAAGATATTGGGACAGACACGAACACCGGGGAGCTGTTTTTT.

With respect to this clonotype: The junction departs from germline at one end; a sequencing error may be responsible. V gene TRBV24-1 combines with J gene TRBJ2-3; 8 bases align to TRBD1. The CDR3 is 15 residues long. The germline CDR1 and CDR2 sequences are KGHDR and SFDVKD. The CDR3, as DNA: TGTGCCACAAGTGGTATTGGACAGGGAACAGATACGCAGTATTTT. It encodes CATSGIGQGTDTQYF.

V and J are TRBV14 and TRBJ2-1, with D hard to call. This CDR3 region has 16 residues. The ends were cut back, 4 bases at V and 3 bases at J, with 16 bases in the middle. In germline, CDR1 is SGHDN, CDR2 FVKESK. The CDR3 coding sequence is TGTGCCAGCAGCCTAGGACCAGCCCCCTTCTACAATGAGCAGTTCTTC. Translating gives CASSLGPAPFYNEQFF.